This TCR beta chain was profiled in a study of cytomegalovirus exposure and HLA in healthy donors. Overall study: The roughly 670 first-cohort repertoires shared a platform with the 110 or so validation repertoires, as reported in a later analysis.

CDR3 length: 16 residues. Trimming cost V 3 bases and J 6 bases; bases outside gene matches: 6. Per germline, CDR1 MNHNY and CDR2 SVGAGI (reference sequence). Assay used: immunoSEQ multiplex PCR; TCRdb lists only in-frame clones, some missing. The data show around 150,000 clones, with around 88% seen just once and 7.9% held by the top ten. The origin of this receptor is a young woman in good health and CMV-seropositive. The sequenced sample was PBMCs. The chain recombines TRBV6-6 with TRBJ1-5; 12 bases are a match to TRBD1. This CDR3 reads CASSYPGQGAGQPQHF. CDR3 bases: TGTGCCAGCAGTTATCCGGGACAGGGGGCAGGTCAGCCCCAGCATTTT.